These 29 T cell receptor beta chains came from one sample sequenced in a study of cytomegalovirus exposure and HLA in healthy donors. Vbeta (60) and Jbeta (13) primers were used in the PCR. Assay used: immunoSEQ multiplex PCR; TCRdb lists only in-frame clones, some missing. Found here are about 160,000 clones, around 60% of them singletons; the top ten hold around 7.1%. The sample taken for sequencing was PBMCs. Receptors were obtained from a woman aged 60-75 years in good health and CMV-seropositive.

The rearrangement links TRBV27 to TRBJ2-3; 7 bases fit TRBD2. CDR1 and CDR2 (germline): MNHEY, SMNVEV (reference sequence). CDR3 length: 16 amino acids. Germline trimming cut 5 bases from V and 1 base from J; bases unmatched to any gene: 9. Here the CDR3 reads CASSPSGIGGTDTQYF. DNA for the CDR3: TGTGCCAGCAGTCCGAGCGGGATTGGCGGCACAGATACGCAGTATTTT.

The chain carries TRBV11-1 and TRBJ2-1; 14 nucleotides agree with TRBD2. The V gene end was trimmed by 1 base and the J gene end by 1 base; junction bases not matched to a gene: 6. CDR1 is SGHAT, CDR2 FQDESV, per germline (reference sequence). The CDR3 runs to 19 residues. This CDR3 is CASSLETSGRASSYNEQFF. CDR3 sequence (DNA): TGTGCCAGCAGCTTAGAGACTAGCGGGAGGGCCAGTTCCTACAATGAGCAGTTCTTC.

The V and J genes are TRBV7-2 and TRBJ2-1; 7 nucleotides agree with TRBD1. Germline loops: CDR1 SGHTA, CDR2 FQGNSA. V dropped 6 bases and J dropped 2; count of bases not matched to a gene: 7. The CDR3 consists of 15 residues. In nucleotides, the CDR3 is TGTGCCAGCAGTACCACGGGACAGCCCTACAATGAGCAGTTCTTC. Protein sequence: CASSTTGQPYNEQFF.

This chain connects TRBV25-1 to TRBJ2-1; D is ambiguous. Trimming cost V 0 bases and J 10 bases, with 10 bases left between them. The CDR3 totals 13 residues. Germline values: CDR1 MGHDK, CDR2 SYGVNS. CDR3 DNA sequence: TGTGCCAGCAGTGAATATTTCGGCGGAGAGCAGTTCTTC. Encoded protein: CASSEYFGGEQFF. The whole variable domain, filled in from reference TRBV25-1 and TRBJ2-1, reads EADIYQTPRYLVIGTGKKITLECSQTMGHDKMYWYQQDPGMELHLIHYSYGVNSTEKGDLSSESTVSRIRTEHFPLTLESARPSHTSQYLCASSEYFGGEQFFGPGTRLTVL.

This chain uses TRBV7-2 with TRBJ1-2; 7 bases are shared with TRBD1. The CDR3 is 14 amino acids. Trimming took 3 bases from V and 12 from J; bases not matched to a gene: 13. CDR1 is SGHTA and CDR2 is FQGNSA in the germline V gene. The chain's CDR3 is CASSFGQGGARDTF. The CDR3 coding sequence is TGTGCCAGCAGCTTCGGGCAAGGGGGCGCGAGGGACACCTTC.

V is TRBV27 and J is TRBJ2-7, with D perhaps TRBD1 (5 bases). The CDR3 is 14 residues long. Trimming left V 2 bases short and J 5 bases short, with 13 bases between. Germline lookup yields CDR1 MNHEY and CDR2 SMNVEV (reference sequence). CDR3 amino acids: CASSLRGRVDEQYF. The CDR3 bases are TGTGCCAGCAGTTTAAGGGGCAGGGTCGACGAGCAGTACTTC.

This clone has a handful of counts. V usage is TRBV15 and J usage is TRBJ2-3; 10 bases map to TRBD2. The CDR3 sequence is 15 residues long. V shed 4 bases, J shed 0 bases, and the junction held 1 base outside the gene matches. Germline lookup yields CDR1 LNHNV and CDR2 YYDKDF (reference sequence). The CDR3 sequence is CATSKTSGSTDTQYF. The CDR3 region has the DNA TGTGCCACCAGCAAGACTAGCGGGAGCACAGATACGCAGTATTTT.

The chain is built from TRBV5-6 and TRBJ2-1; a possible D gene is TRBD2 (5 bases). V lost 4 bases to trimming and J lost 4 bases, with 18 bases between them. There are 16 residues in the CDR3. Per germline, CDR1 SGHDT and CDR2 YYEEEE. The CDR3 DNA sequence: TGTGCCAGCAGCGTCACCGGAGCGGCCCTTTACAATGAGCAGTTCTTC. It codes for CASSVTGAALYNEQFF.

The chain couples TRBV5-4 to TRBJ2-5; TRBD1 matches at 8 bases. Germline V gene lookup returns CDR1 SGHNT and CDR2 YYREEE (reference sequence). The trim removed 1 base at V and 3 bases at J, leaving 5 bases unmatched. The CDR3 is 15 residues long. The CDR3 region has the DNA TGTGCCAGCAGCTTGAGGCAGGGGGCAAAAGAGACCCAGTACTTC. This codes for CASSLRQGAKETQYF. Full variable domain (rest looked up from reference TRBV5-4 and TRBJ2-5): ETGVTQSPTHLIKTRGQQVTLRCSSQSGHNTVSWYQQALGQGPQFIFQYYREEENGRGNFPPRFSGLQFPNYSSELNVNALELDDSALYLCASSLRQGAKETQYFGPGTRLLVL.

The CDR3 sequence is CASSLKGSLKGKLFF. The CDR3 region has the DNA TGTGCCAGCAGCTTGAAAGGGAGTCTCAAGGGAAAACTGTTTTTT. V and J are TRBV5-6 and TRBJ1-4; D unresolved. CDR1 and CDR2 from the germline V gene are SGHDT and YYEEEE. The V end was cut by 1 base, the J end by 10 bases, with 17 bases between. The CDR3 has 15 residues.

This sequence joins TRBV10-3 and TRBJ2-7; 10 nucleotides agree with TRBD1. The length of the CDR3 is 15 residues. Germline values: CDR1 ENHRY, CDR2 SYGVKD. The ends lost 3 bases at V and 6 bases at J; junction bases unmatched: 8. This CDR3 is CAISDGTGVAFEQYF. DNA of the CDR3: TGTGCCATCAGTGATGGGACAGGGGTTGCCTTCGAGCAGTACTTC.

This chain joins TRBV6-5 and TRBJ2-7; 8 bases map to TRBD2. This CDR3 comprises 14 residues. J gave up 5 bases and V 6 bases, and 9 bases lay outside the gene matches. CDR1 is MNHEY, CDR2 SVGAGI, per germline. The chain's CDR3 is CASSDRAGANEQYF. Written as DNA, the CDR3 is TGTGCCAGCAGCGATCGAGCGGGAGCCAACGAGCAGTACTTC.

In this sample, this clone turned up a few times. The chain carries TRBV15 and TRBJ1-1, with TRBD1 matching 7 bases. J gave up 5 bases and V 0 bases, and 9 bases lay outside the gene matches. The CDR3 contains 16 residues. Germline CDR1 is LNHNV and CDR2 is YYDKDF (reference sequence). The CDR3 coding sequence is TGTGCCACCAGCAGAGATCCGAAGGGGGCGCTGACTGAAGCTTTCTTT. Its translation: CATSRDPKGALTEAFF.

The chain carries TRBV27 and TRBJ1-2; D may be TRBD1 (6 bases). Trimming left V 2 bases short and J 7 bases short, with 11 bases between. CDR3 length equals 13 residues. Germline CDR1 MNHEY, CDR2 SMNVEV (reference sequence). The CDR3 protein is CASSLRGEGGYTF. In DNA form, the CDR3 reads TGTGCCAGCAGTTTAAGGGGGGAGGGTGGCTACACCTTC.

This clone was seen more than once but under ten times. The CDR3 sequence: CASSLASGYSYNEQFF. The CDR3, as DNA: TGTGCCAGCAGCTTAGCTAGCGGATACTCCTACAATGAGCAGTTCTTC. The V call is TRBV13, the J call TRBJ2-1; 7 bases line up with TRBD2. CDR1 is PRHDT, CDR2 FYEKMQ, per germline (reference sequence). With 1 base clipped from V and 0 bases from J, the junction kept 3 bases outside the gene matches. The CDR3 sequence is 16 residues long.

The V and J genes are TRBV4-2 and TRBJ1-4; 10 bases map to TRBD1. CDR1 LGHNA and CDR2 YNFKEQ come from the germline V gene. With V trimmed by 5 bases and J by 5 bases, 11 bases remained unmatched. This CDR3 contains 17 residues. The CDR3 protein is CASSTRQGAISNEKLFF. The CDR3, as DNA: TGTGCCAGCAGCACCCGACAGGGGGCGATAAGCAATGAAAAACTGTTTTTT.

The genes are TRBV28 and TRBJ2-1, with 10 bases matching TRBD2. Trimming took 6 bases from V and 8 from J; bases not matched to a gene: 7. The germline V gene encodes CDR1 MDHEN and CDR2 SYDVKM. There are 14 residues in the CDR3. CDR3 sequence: CASRRPSGGDEQFF. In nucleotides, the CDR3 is TGTGCCAGCAGAAGGCCTAGCGGGGGAGATGAGCAGTTCTTC.

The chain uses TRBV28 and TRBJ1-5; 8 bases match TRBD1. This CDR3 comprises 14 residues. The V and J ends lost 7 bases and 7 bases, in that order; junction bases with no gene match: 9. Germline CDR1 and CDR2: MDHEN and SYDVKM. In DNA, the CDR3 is TGTGCCAGCACCCCGGACAGGGTAGGGCAGCCCCAGCATTTT. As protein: CASTPDRVGQPQHF.

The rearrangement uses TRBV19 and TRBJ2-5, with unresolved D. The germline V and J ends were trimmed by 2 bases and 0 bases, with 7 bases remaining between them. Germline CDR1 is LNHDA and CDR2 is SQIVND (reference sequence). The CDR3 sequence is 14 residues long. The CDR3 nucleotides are TGTGCCAGTAGTATACAGAGGAACCAAGAGACCCAGTACTTC. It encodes CASSIQRNQETQYF.

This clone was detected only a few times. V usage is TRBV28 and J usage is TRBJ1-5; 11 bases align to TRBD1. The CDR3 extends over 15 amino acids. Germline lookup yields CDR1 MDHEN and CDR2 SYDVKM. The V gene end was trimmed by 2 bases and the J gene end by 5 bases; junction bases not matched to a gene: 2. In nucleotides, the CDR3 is TGTGCCAGCAGTTTAACGGGACAGGGGGATCAGCCCCAGCATTTT. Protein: CASSLTGQGDQPQHF.

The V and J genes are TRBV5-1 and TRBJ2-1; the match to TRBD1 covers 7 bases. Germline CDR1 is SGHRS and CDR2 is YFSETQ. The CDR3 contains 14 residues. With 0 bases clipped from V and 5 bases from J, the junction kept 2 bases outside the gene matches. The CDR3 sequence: CASSLGQGDNEQFF. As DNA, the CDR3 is TGCGCCAGCAGCTTGGGTCAGGGGGACAATGAGCAGTTCTTC.

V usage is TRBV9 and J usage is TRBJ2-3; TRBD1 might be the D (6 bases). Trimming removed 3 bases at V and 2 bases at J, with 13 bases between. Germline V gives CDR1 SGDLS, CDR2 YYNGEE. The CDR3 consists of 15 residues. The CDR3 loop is CASSGGTIHTDTQYF. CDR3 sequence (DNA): TGTGCCAGCAGCGGGGGGACAATCCACACAGATACGCAGTATTTT.

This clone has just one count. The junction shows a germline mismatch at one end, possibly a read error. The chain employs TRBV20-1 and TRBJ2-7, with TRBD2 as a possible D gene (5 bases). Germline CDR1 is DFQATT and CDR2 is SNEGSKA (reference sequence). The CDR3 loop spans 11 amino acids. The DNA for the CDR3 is TGCAATGCTCCCCGAACGGGGGAGCAGTACTTC. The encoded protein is CNAPRTGEQYF.

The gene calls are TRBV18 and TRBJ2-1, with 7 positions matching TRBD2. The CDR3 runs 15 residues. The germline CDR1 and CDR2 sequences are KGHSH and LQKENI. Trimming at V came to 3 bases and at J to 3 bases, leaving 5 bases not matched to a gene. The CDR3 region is CASSPSSGLYNEQFF. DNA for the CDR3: TGTGCCAGCTCACCGTCTAGCGGTCTCTACAATGAGCAGTTCTTC.

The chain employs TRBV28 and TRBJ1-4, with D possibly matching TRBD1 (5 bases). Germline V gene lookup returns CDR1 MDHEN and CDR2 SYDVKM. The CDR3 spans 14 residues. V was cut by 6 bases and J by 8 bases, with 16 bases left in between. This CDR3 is CASRSRAVGEKLFF. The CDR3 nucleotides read TGTGCCAGCAGATCCAGGGCCGTGGGAGAAAAACTGTTTTTT.

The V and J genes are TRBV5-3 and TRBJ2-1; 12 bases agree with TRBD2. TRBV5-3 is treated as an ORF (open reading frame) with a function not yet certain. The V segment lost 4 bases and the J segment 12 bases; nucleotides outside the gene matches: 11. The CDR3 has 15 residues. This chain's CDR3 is CARSEKTSGGFWQFF. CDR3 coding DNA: TGTGCCAGAAGCGAGAAGACTAGCGGGGGTTTTTGGCAGTTCTTC.

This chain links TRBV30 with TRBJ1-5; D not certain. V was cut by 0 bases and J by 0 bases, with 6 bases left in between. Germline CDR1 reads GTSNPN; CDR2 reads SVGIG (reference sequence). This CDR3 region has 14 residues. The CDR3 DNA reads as TGTGCCTGGAGTGTACGCAGTAGCAATCAGCCCCAGCATTTT. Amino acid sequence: CAWSVRSSNQPQHF.

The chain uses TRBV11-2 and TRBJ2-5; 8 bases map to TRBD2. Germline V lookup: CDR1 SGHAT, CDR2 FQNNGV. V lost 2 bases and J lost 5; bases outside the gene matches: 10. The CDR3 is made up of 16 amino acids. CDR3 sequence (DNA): TGTGCCAGCAGCTTACGGGGAGCGGGAGCCCCCGAGACCCAGTACTTC. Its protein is CASSLRGAGAPETQYF.

The CDR3 protein is CASQVNTEAFF. The CDR3, as DNA: TGCGCCAGCCAGGTGAACACTGAAGCTTTCTTT. The chain uses TRBV5-1 and TRBJ1-1, with D unclear. V shed 7 bases and J shed 0 bases, with 4 bases lying between them. The V gene's germline CDR1 is SGHRS and CDR2 YFSETQ. CDR3 length: 11 residues.